This T cell receptor beta chain emerged from a study of shared clonotypes between healthy human individuals. Germline CDR1 and CDR2: SGHRS and YFSETQ. The junction had 5 bases not matched to a gene; V was cut back by 1 base and J by 5 bases. This CDR3 is built from 14 residues. Execution of the assay was at deep level. TCRdb keeps only in-frame clones here, not all; method: immunoSEQ multiplex PCR. The top ten clones hold approximately 12% of a sample with 400,000 to 550,000 clones, approximately 79% of them seen once. V gene TRBV5-1 combines with J gene TRBJ2-5, with 7 bases identical to TRBD1. What was sequenced was PBMCs. The clonotype was recovered from a woman aged 40 to 55 in good health. Some clones in this sample may be carry-over from other donors' samples. This CDR3 reads CASSLTGEGETQYF. The CDR3 DNA is TGCGCCAGCAGCTTGACAGGGGAAGGCGAGACCCAGTACTTC.